This entry features one TCR beta chain sequence. Antigen unknown. Profiling relied on immunoSEQ multiplex PCR, and the TCRdb table lists in-frame clones only, not all of them. This sample carries 780,000 or so clones, over 55% of them seen once, and the ten largest clones take approximately 1.8%. These data originate in a study of shared clonotypes between healthy human individuals. Study observations and caveats: A limitation of the genetic and exposure-history diversity represented arose from few donors.

The CDR3 is 15 residues long. Trimming took off 0 bases at V and 1 base at J, with 9 bases between the two ends. CDR1 is SGHAT, CDR2 FQNNGV, per germline. The chain combines TRBV11-2 with TRBJ1-2; no reliable D call. The sample taken for sequencing was memory CD4+ T cells sorted from blood. Documented subset: CD45RA-negative fraction. The TCR sequence derives from a woman in her twenties or thirties in good health. The CDR3 loop reads CASSLERNFNYGYTF. The DNA of the CDR3 is TGTGCCAGCAGCTTAGAACGGAACTTTAACTATGGCTACACCTTC.